The subject of this entry is one T cell receptor beta chain. Its antigen is not identified. In germline, CDR1 is SNHLY, CDR2 FYNNEI. Trimming stripped 5 bases from V and 9 bases from J, with 11 bases between. The CDR3 has 12 amino acids. The source of the sample is a study of T cell responses to AZD1222 COVID-19 vaccine. Data came from immunoSEQ multiplex PCR; TCRdb stores just in-frame clones and leaves some out. Of 90,000 to 150,000 clones listed, about 88% were seen once; the top ten hold 2.4%. General study points: Spike-specific TCR depth and breadth grew after two AZD1222 doses. There were mostly white British donors and more females than males, and clonal diversity was possibly underestimated. Recipients of AZD1222 seropositive at baseline numbered only 6 or 7. Across the whole spike, CD4 TCRs peaked at regions 160-218 and 743-854.

This specimen was peripheral blood, taken on day 0 of AZD1222 vaccination. This TCR was recovered from an adult in good health. The chain employs TRBV2 and TRBJ2-1; no definite D call. CDR3 DNA: TGTGCCAGCAGTCTCCTAAGCGTTGAGCAGTTCTTC. This translates into CASSLLSVEQFF.